The 16 T cell receptor beta chains below come from one sample, sequenced in a study of T cell repertoires in cytomegalovirus infection. These TCRs are of unknown antigen specificity. Each CDR3 protein is one row after TCRdb ran MiXCR on the reads. The sample holds about a million distinct CDR3 sequences, approximately 31% seen once. The source material was cultured CD8+ T cells from PBMCs, sampled from culture after CMV antigen stimulation. The receptors were gathered from a human donor in good health (CMV status not recorded). Some clones in this sample may be carry-over from other donors' samples.

The V and J genes are TRBV6-5 and TRBJ2-3, with D unclear. The CDR3 has 16 amino acids. Looked up from germline, CDR1 is MNHEY and CDR2 is SVGAGI. Trimming took 0 bases from V and 0 from J, leaving 10 bases between them. Written as DNA, the CDR3 is TGTGCCAGCAGTTACTCGGCGCGCCCTAGCACAGATACGCAGTATTTT. Amino acid sequence: CASSYSARPSTDTQYF.

In this sample, this clonotype turned up many times. V and J are TRBV7-6 and TRBJ2-3; D call uncertain. Trimming removed 1 base from V and 3 bases from J, with 11 bases in between. The CDR3 has 15 residues. Germline assignment: CDR1 SGHVS and CDR2 FNYEAQ. The CDR3 DNA sequence: TGTGCCAGCAGCTTAGACCTCGCCGCAACAGATACGCAGTATTTT. Amino acids: CASSLDLAATDTQYF.

This clonotype was counted a few times. The genes are TRBV6-1 and TRBJ2-1, with TRBD1 as a possible D gene (6 bases). This CDR3 is 16 amino acids long. The V end lost 8 bases, the J end lost 10 bases, and 27 bases lay between the germline ends. Germline loops: CDR1 MNHNS, CDR2 SASEGT. The CDR3 sequence is CASCQHREGNNREQFF. The CDR3 region has the DNA TGTGCCAGCTGCCAGCACAGGGAAGGGAATAATCGGGAGCAGTTCTTC.

The V and J genes are TRBV4-1 and TRBJ2-2, with 13 bases lining up with TRBD2. Losses at the gene ends were 5 bases for V and 5 bases for J; bases not matched to a gene: 8. The CDR3 sequence is 17 residues long. CDR1 MGHRA and CDR2 YSYEKL come from the germline V gene. The CDR3 sequence: CASSWGTSGDWTGELFF. CDR3 nucleotides: TGCGCCAGCAGCTGGGGGACTAGCGGGGATTGGACCGGGGAGCTGTTTTTT.

The gene calls are TRBV12-3 or TRBV12-4 and TRBJ2-7; no clear D. Trimming removed 4 bases from V and 2 bases from J, with 9 bases in between. CDR3 length: 13 residues. The CDR3 coding sequence is TGTGCCAGCAGTTCCCGGGCCCCCTACGAGCAGTACTTC. Residues: CASSSRAPYEQYF.

This clonotype was counted at least ten times. The chain uses TRBV12-3 or TRBV12-4 and TRBJ1-1; D gene unclear. The CDR3 consists of 13 residues. V lost 3 bases, J lost 11 bases, and 16 bases lay in between. In DNA, the CDR3 is TGTGCCAGCAGTTTTGGAAGCGCGGTTGAGGCTTTCTTT. Translation gives CASSFGSAVEAFF.

This chain joins TRBV11-1 and TRBJ2-7; possible D gene TRBD1, 5 bases. From germline, CDR1 is SGHAT and CDR2 FQDESV (reference sequence). Trimming left V 5 bases short and J 3 bases short, with 8 bases between. The CDR3 spans 12 residues. As DNA, the CDR3 is TGTGCCAGCAGCCTACAGGACTACGAGCAGTACGTC. It codes for CASSLQDYEQYV.

The sample holds a few counts of this clonotype. This chain connects TRBV5-4 to TRBJ1-2, with D maybe TRBD1 (5 bases). The CDR3 length is 15 residues. With 0 bases removed from V and 2 bases from J, the gap between germline ends came to 11 bases. Germline CDR1 SGHNT, CDR2 YYREEE (reference sequence). The CDR3 DNA sequence: TGTGCCAGCAGCTTGGCCGGGGCCGCAAACTATGGCTACACCTTC. It encodes CASSLAGAANYGYTF.

The chain employs TRBV4-2 and TRBJ2-1, with 7 bases aligning to TRBD1. The CDR3 is made up of 14 amino acids. Germline-derived CDR1 and CDR2 are LGHNA and YNFKEQ. After removal of 4 bases from V and 5 bases from J, the junction contained 5 bases not matched to a gene. In nucleotides, the CDR3 is TGTGCCAGCAGCCCCGGGACAGACGACAATGAGCAGTTCTTC. It yields the protein CASSPGTDDNEQFF.

The chain links TRBV12-5 to TRBJ2-5; D not resolved. V lost 7 bases to trimming and J lost 5 bases, with 11 bases between them. Germline CDR1 is LGHNT and CDR2 is FRNRAP. The CDR3 has 12 residues. Here the CDR3 reads CASVRVWETQYF. The CDR3 nucleotides are TGTGCTAGTGTAAGAGTTTGGGAGACCCAGTACTTC.

The chain joins TRBV5-5 to TRBJ2-1, with D possibly called TRBD1 or TRBD2 (5 bases each). Germline CDR1 and CDR2: SGHKS and YYEKEE (reference sequence). V lost 0 bases, J lost 9 bases, and 16 bases lay in between. The CDR3 length is 15 residues. The chain's CDR3 is CASSLEAGTNGEQFF. Here the CDR3 DNA reads TGTGCCAGCAGCTTGGAGGCAGGGACCAACGGTGAGCAGTTCTTC.

V and J are TRBV12-3 or TRBV12-4 and TRBJ2-5, with TRBD2 matching over 7 bases. V lost 2 bases to trimming and J lost 4 bases; unmatched junction nucleotides: 7. The CDR3 has 15 amino acids. The CDR3 is CASSLFGREGETQYF. DNA of the CDR3: TGTGCCAGCAGTTTATTTGGCAGGGAGGGAGAGACCCAGTACTTC.

The chain employs TRBV19 and TRBJ1-5; 10 bases are a match to TRBD1. The CDR3 has 17 amino acids. V lost 1 base, J lost 5 bases, and 8 bases stayed unmatched. CDR1 LNHDA and CDR2 SQIVND come from the germline V gene (reference sequence). CDR3 sequence: CASSIALRQGADQPQHF. CDR3 in DNA: TGTGCCAGTAGTATAGCCCTGAGACAGGGGGCTGATCAGCCCCAGCATTTT.

This rearrangement joins TRBV4-1 to TRBJ1-3; the D is unclear. The germline gives CDR1 MGHRA, CDR2 YSYEKL. This CDR3 spans 15 amino acids. V shed 1 base and J shed 0 bases, with 7 bases lying between them. CDR3 region: CASSQGPTSGNTIYF. CDR3 in DNA: TGCGCCAGCAGCCAAGGGCCCACCTCTGGAAACACCATATATTTT.

This sequence joins TRBV6-1 and TRBJ2-1; a weak D match, TRBD2 (7 bases). This CDR3 is 16 amino acids long. V lost 1 base and J lost 7, with 17 bases in between. CDR1 is MNHNS and CDR2 is SASEGT in the germline V gene. Here the CDR3 reads CASSEDPGGVGNEQFF. As DNA, the CDR3 is TGTGCCAGCAGTGAAGATCCGGGGGGCGTGGGGAATGAGCAGTTCTTC.

This chain joins TRBV3-1 and TRBJ2-7; D is unclear. The CDR3 is 15 residues long. CDR1 is LGHDT, CDR2 YNNKEL, per germline (reference sequence). The V and J ends lost 1 base and 0 bases respectively, with 10 bases between them. The CDR3 DNA reads as TGTGCCAGCAGCCAAGCCTATGACATCTCCTACGAGCAGTACTTC. Its translation: CASSQAYDISYEQYF.